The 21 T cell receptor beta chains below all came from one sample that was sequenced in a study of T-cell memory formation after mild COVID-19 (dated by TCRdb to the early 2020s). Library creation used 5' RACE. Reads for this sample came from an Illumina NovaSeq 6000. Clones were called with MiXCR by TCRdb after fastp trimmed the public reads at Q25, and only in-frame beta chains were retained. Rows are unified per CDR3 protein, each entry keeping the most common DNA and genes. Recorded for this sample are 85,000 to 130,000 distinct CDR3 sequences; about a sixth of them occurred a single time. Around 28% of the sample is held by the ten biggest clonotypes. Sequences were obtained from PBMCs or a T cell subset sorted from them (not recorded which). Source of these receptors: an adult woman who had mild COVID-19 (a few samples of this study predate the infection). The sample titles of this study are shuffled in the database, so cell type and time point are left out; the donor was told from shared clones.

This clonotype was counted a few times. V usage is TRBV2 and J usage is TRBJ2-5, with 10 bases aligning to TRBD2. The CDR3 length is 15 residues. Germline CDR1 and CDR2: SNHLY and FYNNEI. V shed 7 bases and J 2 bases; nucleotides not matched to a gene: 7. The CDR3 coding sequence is TGTGCCAGCATGTTGGGGACTAGCGAGCAAGAGACCCAGTACTTC. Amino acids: CASMLGTSEQETQYF.

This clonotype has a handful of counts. For the CDR3, the DNA is TGCGCCAGCAGCTTGTTACCAGCGGGAGCCGACTACGAGCAGTACTTC. It is translated as CASSLLPAGADYEQYF. The V and J genes are TRBV5-1 and TRBJ2-7, with 8 bases identical to TRBD2. There are 16 residues in the CDR3. V was clipped by 1 base and J by 3 bases; unmatched bases: 9. CDR1 is SGHRS and CDR2 is YFSETQ in the germline V gene.

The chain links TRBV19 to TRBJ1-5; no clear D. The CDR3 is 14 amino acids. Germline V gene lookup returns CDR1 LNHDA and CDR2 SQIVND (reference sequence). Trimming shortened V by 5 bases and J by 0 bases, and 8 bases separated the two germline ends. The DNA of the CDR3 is TGTGCCAGTAGTTGGAGTGATAGCAATCAGCCCCAGCATTTT. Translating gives CASSWSDSNQPQHF.

In nucleotides, the CDR3 is TGTGCCAGCAGCTTAAGTGGGACAGATAACTATGGCTACACCTTC. Residues: CASSLSGTDNYGYTF. The rearrangement uses TRBV7-3 and TRBJ1-2, with 7 bases fitting TRBD1. Germline values: CDR1 SGHTA, CDR2 FQGTGA. CDR3 size: 15 residues. J lost 1 base, V lost 1 base, and 3 bases had no gene match.

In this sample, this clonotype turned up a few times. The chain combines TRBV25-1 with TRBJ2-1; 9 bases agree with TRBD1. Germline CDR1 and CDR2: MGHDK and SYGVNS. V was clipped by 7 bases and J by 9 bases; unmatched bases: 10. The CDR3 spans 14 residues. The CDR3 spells CASMDRGEAGEQFF. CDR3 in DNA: TGTGCCAGCATGGACAGGGGAGAAGCCGGTGAGCAGTTCTTC.

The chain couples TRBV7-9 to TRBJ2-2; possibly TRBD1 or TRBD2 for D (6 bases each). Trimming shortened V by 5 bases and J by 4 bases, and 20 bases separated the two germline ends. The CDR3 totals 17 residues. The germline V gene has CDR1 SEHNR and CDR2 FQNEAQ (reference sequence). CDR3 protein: CASSPPTGGRGTGELFF. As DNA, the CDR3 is TGTGCCAGCAGCCCTCCCACCGGGGGCCGGGGCACCGGGGAGCTGTTTTTT.

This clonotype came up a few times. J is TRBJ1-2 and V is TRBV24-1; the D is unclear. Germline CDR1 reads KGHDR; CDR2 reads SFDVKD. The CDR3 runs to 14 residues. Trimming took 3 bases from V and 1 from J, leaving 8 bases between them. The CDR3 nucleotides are TGTGCCACCAGTGATGAACGGGGTAACTATGGCTACACCTTC. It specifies CATSDERGNYGYTF.

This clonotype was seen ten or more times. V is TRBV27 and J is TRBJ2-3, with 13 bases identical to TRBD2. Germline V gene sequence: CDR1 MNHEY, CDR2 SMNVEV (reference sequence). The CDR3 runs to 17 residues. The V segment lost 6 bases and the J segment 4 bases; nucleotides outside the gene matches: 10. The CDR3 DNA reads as TGTGCCAGCAGCCGGACTAGCGGGAGTTTATTTCCAGATACGCAGTATTTT. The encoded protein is CASSRTSGSLFPDTQYF.

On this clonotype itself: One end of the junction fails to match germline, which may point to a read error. DNA for the CDR3: TGTGACAGCACCTCCCGGGACGGGGCCTACGAGCAGTACTTC. Its translation: CDSTSRDGAYEQYF. The genes are TRBV11-2 and TRBJ2-7, with D perhaps TRBD1 or TRBD2 (5 bases each). The CDR3 spans 14 residues. CDR1 is SGHAT, CDR2 FQNNGV, per germline.

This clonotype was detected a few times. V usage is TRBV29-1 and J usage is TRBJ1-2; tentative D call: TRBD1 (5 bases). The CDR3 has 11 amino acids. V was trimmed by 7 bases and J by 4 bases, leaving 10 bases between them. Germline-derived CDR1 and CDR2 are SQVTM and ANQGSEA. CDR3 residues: CSATRGYGYTF. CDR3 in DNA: TGCAGCGCGACTAGGGGCTATGGCTACACCTTC.

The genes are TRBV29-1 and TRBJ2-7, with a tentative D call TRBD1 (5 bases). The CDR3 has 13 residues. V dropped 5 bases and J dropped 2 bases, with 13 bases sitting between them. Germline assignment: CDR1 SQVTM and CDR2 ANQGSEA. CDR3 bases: TGCAGCGTTACCTCGGACATAACCTACGAGCAGTACTTC. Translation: CSVTSDITYEQYF.

CDR3 coding DNA: TGTGCCATCAGTGAGGAGGGGCTGACCGGGGAGCTGTTTTTT. It specifies CAISEEGLTGELFF. This chain connects TRBV10-3 to TRBJ2-2; D may correspond to TRBD1 or TRBD2 (5 bases each). Germline CDR1 ENHRY, CDR2 SYGVKD. The V gene lost 2 bases and the J gene lost 5 bases, with 9 bases spanning the gap. The CDR3 consists of 14 residues.

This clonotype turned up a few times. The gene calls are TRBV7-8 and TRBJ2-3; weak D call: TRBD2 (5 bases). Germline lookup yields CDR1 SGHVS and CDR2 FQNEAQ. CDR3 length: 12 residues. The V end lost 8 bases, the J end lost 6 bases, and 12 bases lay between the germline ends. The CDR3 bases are TGTGCCAGCGTGGGAGTCTGGGATACGCAGTATTTT. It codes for CASVGVWDTQYF.

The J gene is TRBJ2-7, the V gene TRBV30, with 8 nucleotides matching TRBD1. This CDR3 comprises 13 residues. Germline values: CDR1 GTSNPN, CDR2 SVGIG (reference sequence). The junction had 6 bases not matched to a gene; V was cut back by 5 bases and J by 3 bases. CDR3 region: CAWRQGSHYEQYF. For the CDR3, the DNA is TGTGCCTGGCGACAGGGGTCCCACTACGAGCAGTACTTC.

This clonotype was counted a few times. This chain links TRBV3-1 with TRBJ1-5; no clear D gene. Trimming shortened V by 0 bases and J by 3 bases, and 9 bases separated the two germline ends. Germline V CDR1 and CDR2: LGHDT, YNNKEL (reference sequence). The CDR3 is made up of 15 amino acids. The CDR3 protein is CASSQDIGNNQPQHF. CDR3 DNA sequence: TGTGCCAGCAGCCAAGATATAGGGAACAATCAGCCCCAGCATTTT.

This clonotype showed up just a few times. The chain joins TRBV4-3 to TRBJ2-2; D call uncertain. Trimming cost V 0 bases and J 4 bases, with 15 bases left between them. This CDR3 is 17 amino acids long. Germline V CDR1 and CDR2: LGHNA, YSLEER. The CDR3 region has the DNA TGCGCCAGCAGCCAAGATAACATCATCGGTTTCACCGGGGAGCTGTTTTTT. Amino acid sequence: CASSQDNIIGFTGELFF.

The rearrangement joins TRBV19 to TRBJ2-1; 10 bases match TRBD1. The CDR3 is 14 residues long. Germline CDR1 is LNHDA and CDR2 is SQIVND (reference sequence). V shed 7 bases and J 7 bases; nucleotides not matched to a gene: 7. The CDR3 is CASTGTGVGNEQFF. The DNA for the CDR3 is TGTGCCAGTACTGGGACAGGGGTCGGGAATGAGCAGTTCTTC.

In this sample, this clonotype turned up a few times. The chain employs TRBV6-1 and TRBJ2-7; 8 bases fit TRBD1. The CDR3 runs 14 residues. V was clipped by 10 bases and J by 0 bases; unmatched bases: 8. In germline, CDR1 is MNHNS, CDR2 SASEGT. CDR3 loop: CATRWTGISYEQYF. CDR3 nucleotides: TGTGCCACCAGATGGACAGGGATCTCCTACGAGCAGTACTTC.

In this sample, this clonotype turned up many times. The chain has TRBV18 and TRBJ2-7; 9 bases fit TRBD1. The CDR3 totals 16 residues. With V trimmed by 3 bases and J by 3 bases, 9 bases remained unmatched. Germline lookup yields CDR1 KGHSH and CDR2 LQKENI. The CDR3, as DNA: TGTGCCAGCTCACCTACCGGGACAGGGCAACTCTACGAGCAGTACTTC. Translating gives CASSPTGTGQLYEQYF.

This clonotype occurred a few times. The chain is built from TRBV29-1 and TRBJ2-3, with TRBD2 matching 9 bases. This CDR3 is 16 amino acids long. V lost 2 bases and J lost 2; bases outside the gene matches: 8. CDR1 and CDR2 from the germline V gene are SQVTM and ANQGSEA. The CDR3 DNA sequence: TGCAGCGTTGAATTTCCTAGCGGGGTAACCACAGATACGCAGTATTTT. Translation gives CSVEFPSGVTTDTQYF.

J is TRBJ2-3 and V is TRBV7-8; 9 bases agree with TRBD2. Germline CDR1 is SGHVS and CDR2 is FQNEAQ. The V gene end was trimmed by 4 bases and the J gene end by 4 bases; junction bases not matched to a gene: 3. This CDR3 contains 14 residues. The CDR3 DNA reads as TGTGCCAGCAGCTCTAGCGGGAATTCAGATACGCAGTATTTT. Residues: CASSSSGNSDTQYF.